One sample yielded the 8 T cell receptor beta chains listed below, sequenced in a study of blood T cell repertoires in COVID-19. Clones were read by immunoSEQ multiplex PCR, and TCRdb kept only the in-frame ones, dropping some. The sample holds 200,000 to 300,000 clones, around nine tenths seen once. Sequences were obtained from PBMCs or T cells enriched from blood (not recorded which). These receptor sequences come from a woman aged 18-29 years who had recovered from COVID-19.

V usage is TRBV29-1 and J usage is TRBJ2-2; possible D gene TRBD2, 6 bases. This CDR3 spans 14 amino acids. Germline lookup yields CDR1 SQVTM and CDR2 ANQGSEA. V was shortened by 7 bases and J by 2 bases, with 14 bases between the two germline ends. The CDR3 spells CSAIRDSNTGELFF. DNA for the CDR3: TGCAGCGCAATCCGGGACTCCAACACCGGGGAGCTGTTTTTT.

The chain combines TRBV29-1 with TRBJ1-4; D gene unclear. Germline assignment: CDR1 SQVTM and CDR2 ANQGSEA. The CDR3 spans 15 residues. Trimming left V 1 base short and J 4 bases short, with 13 bases between. The CDR3 region has the DNA TGCAGCGTTGAAGTTAGCAGATCCCGTAATGAAAAACTGTTTTTT. Translating it yields CSVEVSRSRNEKLFF.

The rearrangement joins TRBV7-9 to TRBJ2-7, with unresolved D. From germline, CDR1 is SEHNR and CDR2 FQNEAQ (reference sequence). The CDR3 spans 12 residues. Trimming pared 5 bases from V and 3 bases from J, leaving 8 bases between. CDR3 loop: CASSTSDYEQYF. In nucleotides, the CDR3 is TGTGCCAGCAGCACCAGTGACTACGAGCAGTACTTC.

Details on this clone: Other DNA sequences within the sample encode an identical CDR3. The chain joins TRBV6-5 to TRBJ2-7; 7 bases line up with TRBD2. The J segment lost 3 bases and the V segment lost 2 bases, leaving 7 bases of the junction unmatched. CDR3 size: 15 residues. Germline values: CDR1 MNHEY, CDR2 SVGAGI. The CDR3 nucleotides read TGTGCCAGCAGTTACCTGAGCGGCGGGAGCTACGAGCAGTACTTC. It is translated as CASSYLSGGSYEQYF.

The J gene is TRBJ2-7, the V gene TRBV3-1 (or the pseudogene TRBV3-2); 7 positions agree with TRBD2. This CDR3 has 15 residues. From germline, CDR1 is LGHDT and CDR2 YNNKEL (reference sequence). The ends lost 0 bases at V and 3 bases at J; junction bases unmatched: 5. The CDR3 sequence: CASSQDIGGSYEQYF. Written as DNA, the CDR3 is TGTGCCAGCAGCCAAGATATCGGCGGGAGCTACGAGCAGTACTTC.

The chain couples TRBV3-1 (or the pseudogene TRBV3-2) to TRBJ2-1; 13 bases align to TRBD2. With V trimmed by 4 bases and J by 4 bases, 1 base remained unmatched. Germline values: CDR1 LGHDT, CDR2 YNNKEL (reference sequence). The CDR3 totals 15 residues. The CDR3 DNA reads TGTGCCAGCAGCCTACTAGCGGGGGGGTACAATGAGCAGTTCTTC. Translation: CASSLLAGGYNEQFF.

The chain has TRBV7-9 and TRBJ2-7; no clear D. The germline gives CDR1 SEHNR, CDR2 FQNEAQ (reference sequence). Trimming removed 1 base at V and 4 bases at J, with 8 bases between. The CDR3 runs 13 residues. The CDR3 is CASSLGHLYEQYF. CDR3 sequence (DNA): TGTGCCAGCAGCTTAGGCCACTTATACGAGCAGTACTTC.

The chain has TRBV19 and TRBJ2-7; 10 bases are shared with TRBD1. Germline V gene data show CDR1 as LNHDA and CDR2 as SQIVND (reference sequence). J was trimmed by 3 bases and V by 2 bases; bases with no gene match: 4. The CDR3 runs 15 residues. This chain's CDR3 is CASSIRGQGFYEQYF. CDR3 bases: TGTGCCAGTAGTATAAGGGGACAGGGGTTCTACGAGCAGTACTTC. Based on the CDR3 plus reference TRBV19 and TRBJ2-7, the full variable domain is DGGITQSPKYLFRKEGQNVTLSCEQNLNHDAMYWYRQDPGQGLRLIYYSQIVNDFQKGDIAEGYSVSREKKESFPLTVTSAQKNPTAFYLCASSIRGQGFYEQYFGPGTRLTVT.